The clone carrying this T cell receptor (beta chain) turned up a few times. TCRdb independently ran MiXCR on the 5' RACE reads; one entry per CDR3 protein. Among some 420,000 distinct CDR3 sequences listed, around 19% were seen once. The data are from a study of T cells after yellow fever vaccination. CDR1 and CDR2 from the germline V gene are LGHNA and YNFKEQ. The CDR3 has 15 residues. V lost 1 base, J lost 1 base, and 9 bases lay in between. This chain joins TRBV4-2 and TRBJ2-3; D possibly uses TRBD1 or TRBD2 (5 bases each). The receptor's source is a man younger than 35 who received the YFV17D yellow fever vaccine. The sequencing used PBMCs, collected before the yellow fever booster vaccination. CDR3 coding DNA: TGTGCCAGCAGCCAAGCGGGGCGGGGCACAGATACGCAGTATTTT. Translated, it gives CASSQAGRGTDTQYF.